A selection of T cell receptor beta chains follows, all from one sample in a study of beta chain features in type 1 diabetes. Sequenced by immunoSEQ multiplex PCR; TCRdb stores in-frame clones only, minus some. The sample holds a few hundred thousand clones; around 10% are singletons and the top ten take less than 0.65%. What was sequenced was central memory CD4+ T cells from blood. These receptors were collected from a young man with type 1 diabetes. Each CDR3 is given with its conserved first and last residue. Fields, in order: J gene, V gene, CDR3 protein.

J gene: TRBJ1-2
V gene: TRBV7-9
CDR3 protein: CASSLDWDGYTF

J gene: TRBJ1-4
V gene: TRBV6-4
CDR3 protein: CASSLQGVGEKLFF

J gene: TRBJ1-4
V gene: TRBV20-1
CDR3 protein: CSAPWDGYLFF

J gene: TRBJ2-7
V gene: TRBV5-4
CDR3 protein: CASSSHREEQYF

J gene: TRBJ1-3
V gene: TRBV4-1
CDR3 protein: CASSLQGSGNTIYF

J gene: TRBJ2-5
V gene: TRBV11-2
CDR3 protein: CASSRGQEETQYF

J gene: TRBJ1-1
V gene: TRBV30
CDR3 protein: CAWTLQRNTEAFF

J gene: TRBJ2-7
V gene: TRBV7-2
CDR3 protein: CASSFGGATYEQYF

J gene: TRBJ1-1
V gene: TRBV5-1
CDR3 protein: CASSRGLNTEAFF

J gene: TRBJ1-1
V gene: TRBV6-5
CDR3 protein: CASSRGDAAFF

J gene: TRBJ1-4
V gene: TRBV4-3
CDR3 protein: CASSQESRASNEKLFF

J gene: TRBJ1-2
V gene: TRBV19
CDR3 protein: CASTKGADRAAGYTF

J gene: TRBJ2-7
V gene: TRBV20-1
CDR3 protein: CSPGSTYEQYF

J gene: TRBJ1-5
V gene: TRBV29-1
CDR3 protein: CSVGQSFNQPQHF

J gene: TRBJ2-2
V gene: TRBV7-2
CDR3 protein: CASSLEMPGQGTSGELFF

J gene: TRBJ2-2
V gene: TRBV29-1
CDR3 protein: CSGSPGSCFF

J gene: TRBJ1-3
V gene: TRBV7-8
CDR3 protein: CASSLGRFNTIYF

J gene: TRBJ1-4
V gene: TRBV19
CDR3 protein: CASSYGVNEKLFF

J gene: TRBJ2-3
V gene: TRBV30
CDR3 protein: CAWSAAEGSRTDTQYF

J gene: TRBJ2-1
V gene: TRBV10-3
CDR3 protein: CASLLAGGRNNEQFF

J gene: TRBJ2-1
V gene: TRBV7-2
CDR3 protein: CASSFYQDYNEQFF

J gene: TRBJ2-5
V gene: TRBV4-1
CDR3 protein: CASSRGSSGDQETQYF

J gene: TRBJ2-5
V gene: TRBV2
CDR3 protein: CASRWSPGETQYF

J gene: TRBJ1-3
V gene: TRBV9
CDR3 protein: CASSVSTGHSGNTIYF

J gene: TRBJ2-5
V gene: TRBV10-3
CDR3 protein: CAISEQETQYF

J gene: TRBJ2-3
V gene: TRBV7-9
CDR3 protein: CASSTQGQATDTQYF

J gene: TRBJ2-5
V gene: TRBV7-2
CDR3 protein: CASTIRAVGETQYF

J gene: TRBJ2-3
V gene: TRBV11-2
CDR3 protein: CASTRQYSSTDTQYF

J gene: TRBJ2-7
V gene: TRBV21-1
CDR3 protein: CASSDRDSTFYEQYF

J gene: TRBJ2-1
V gene: TRBV27
CDR3 protein: CASRVSGRSQNEQFF

J gene: TRBJ2-1
V gene: TRBV11-1
CDR3 protein: CASSLSSASISYNEQFF

J gene: TRBJ2-1
V gene: TRBV11-2
CDR3 protein: CASSLLRTGVYNEQFF

J gene: TRBJ2-3
V gene: TRBV29-1
CDR3 protein: CSAKDYRDTQYF

J gene: TRBJ1-1
V gene: TRBV7-9
CDR3 protein: CASSLARTFTEAFF

J gene: TRBJ2-5
V gene: TRBV7-9
CDR3 protein: CASSLARETQYF

J gene: TRBJ2-4
V gene: TRBV6-1
CDR3 protein: CAARQGAKNIQYF

J gene: TRBJ1-2
V gene: TRBV7-9
CDR3 protein: CASSQATDGGYTF

J gene: TRBJ1-1
V gene: TRBV4-3
CDR3 protein: CASSRQGRNTEAFF

J gene: TRBJ2-7
V gene: TRBV9
CDR3 protein: CASSPRQGTYEQYF

J gene: TRBJ2-7
V gene: TRBV5-1
CDR3 protein: CASSGNRDEQYF

J gene: TRBJ2-3
V gene: TRBV30
CDR3 protein: CAWTPSGSTDTQYF

J gene: TRBJ2-3
V gene: TRBV5-1
CDR3 protein: CASSSSGRTDTQYF

J gene: TRBJ1-5
V gene: TRBV9
CDR3 protein: CASSSGTGYGNQPQHF

J gene: TRBJ2-1
V gene: TRBV11-3
CDR3 protein: CASSSGLAGVYNEQFF

J gene: TRBJ2-5
V gene: TRBV7-9
CDR3 protein: CASSLGPTSRTQYF

J gene: TRBJ1-5
V gene: TRBV6-6
CDR3 protein: CASSYPLRGSNQPQHF

J gene: TRBJ2-2
V gene: TRBV11-1
CDR3 protein: CASSLLKTLTGELFF

J gene: TRBJ1-1
V gene: TRBV7-2
CDR3 protein: CASSLSSGRAFF

J gene: TRBJ1-1
V gene: TRBV6-5
CDR3 protein: CASSYSRNTGNTEAFF

J gene: TRBJ1-6
V gene: TRBV6-6
CDR3 protein: CASSYSGQGASPLHF

J gene: TRBJ2-5
V gene: TRBV15
CDR3 protein: CATSRDPGRGRIQETQYF

J gene: TRBJ2-1
V gene: TRBV29-1
CDR3 protein: CSASLAPKPMEFF